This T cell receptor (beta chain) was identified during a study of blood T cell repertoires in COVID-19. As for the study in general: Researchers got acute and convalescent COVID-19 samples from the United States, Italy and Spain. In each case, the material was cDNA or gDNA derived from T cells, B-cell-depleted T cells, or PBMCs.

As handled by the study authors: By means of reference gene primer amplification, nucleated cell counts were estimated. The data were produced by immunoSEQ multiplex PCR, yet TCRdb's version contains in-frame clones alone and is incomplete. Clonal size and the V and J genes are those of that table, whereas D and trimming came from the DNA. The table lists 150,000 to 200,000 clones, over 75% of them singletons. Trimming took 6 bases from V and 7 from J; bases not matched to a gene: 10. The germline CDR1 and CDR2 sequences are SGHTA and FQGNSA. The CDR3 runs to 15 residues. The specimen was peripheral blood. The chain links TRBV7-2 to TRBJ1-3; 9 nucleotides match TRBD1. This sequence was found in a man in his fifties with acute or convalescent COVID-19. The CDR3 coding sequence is TGTGCCAGCAGTCTACAATCGGGACAGGGTAACACCATATATTTT. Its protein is CASSLQSGQGNTIYF. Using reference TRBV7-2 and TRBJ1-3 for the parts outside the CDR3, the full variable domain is GAGVSQSPSNKVTEKGKDVELRCDPISGHTALYWYRQSLGQGLEFLIYFQGNSAPDKSGLPSDRFSAERTGGSVSTLTIQRTQQEDSAVYLCASSLQSGQGNTIYFGEGSWLTVV.